The clone carrying this TCR beta chain was observed a handful of times. The data are from a study of blood T cell repertoires in COVID-19. Study background: Nucleic acid was either cDNA or gDNA, and it came from T cells, B-cell-depleted T cells, or PBMCs.

Participants reported their clinical history, and cohort assignment relied on those reports. The CDR3 extends over 16 amino acids. CDR1 and CDR2 from the germline V gene are WNHNN and SYGVQD (reference sequence). Trimming took 6 bases from V and 0 from J; bases not matched to a gene: 8. In the original processing: Amplification of reference gene primers was used by the study to estimate nucleated cell counts. Produced via immunoSEQ multiplex PCR; TCRdb's table is partial and in-frame only. V and J calls and clone size are as listed in that table; D and trimming were resolved from the DNA. The sample contains more than 200,000 clones, around 87% of which appear only once.

The rearrangement joins TRBV10-1 to TRBJ2-3; TRBD2 matches at 8 bases. Input material: PBMCs or T cells enriched from blood (not recorded which). The sequence was collected from a woman in her forties or fifties who had recovered from COVID-19. The CDR3 bases are TGCGCCAGCAGGAAAGTAGCGGGAACAAGCACAGATACGCAGTATTTT. This encodes CASRKVAGTSTDTQYF.